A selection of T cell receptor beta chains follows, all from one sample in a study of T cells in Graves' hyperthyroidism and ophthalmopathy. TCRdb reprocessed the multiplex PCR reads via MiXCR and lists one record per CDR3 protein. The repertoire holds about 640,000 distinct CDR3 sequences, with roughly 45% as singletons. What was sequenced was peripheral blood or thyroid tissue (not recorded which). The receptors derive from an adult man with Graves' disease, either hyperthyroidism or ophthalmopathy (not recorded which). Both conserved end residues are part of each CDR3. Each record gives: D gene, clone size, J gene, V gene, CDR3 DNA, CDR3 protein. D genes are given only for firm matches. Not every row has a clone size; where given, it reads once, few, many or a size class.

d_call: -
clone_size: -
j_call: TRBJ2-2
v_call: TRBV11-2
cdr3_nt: TGTGCCAGCAGCTTACAGTCCGGGGAGCTGTTTTTT
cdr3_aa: CASSLQSGELFF

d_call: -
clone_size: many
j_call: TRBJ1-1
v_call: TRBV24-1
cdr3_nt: TGTGCCACCAGTGATGGGTCGAACACTGAAGCTTTCTTT
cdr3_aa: CATSDGSNTEAFF

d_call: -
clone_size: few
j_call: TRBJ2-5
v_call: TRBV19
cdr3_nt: TGTGCCAGTCAAGCGCGAGGCGGCCAAGAGGCCCAGTACTTC
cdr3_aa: CASQARGGQEAQYF

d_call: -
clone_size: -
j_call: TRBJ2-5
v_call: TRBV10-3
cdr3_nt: TGTGCCATCAGTGATGGAGGCGAAGAGACCCAGTACTTC
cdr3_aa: CAISDGGEETQYF

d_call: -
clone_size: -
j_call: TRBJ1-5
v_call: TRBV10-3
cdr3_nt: TGTGCCATCAGGCGGGGGGACGCCAATCAGCCCCAGCATTTT
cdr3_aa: CAIRRGDANQPQHF

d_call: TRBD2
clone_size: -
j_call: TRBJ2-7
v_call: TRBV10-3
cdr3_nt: TGTGCCAGCAGTACGCCGACTAGCGGGTGGCCGTACGAGCAGTACTTC
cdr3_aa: CASSTPTSGWPYEQYF

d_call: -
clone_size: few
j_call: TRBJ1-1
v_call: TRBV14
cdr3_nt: TGTGCCAGCAGCCCGATATACTTTGAAGCTTTCTTT
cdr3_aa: CASSPIYFEAFF

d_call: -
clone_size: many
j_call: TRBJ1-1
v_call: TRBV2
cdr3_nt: TGTGCCAGCAGCTTGAAAACTGAAGCTTTCTTT
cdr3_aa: CASSLKTEAFF

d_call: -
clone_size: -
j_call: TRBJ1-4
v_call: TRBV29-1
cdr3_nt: TGCAGCGTTGAAGAGGGGCTGCAACTAGATGAAAAACTGTTTTTT
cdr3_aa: CSVEEGLQLDEKLFF

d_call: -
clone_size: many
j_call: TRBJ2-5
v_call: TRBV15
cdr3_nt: TGTGCCACCAGCCCGACAGGTCAAGAGACCCAGTACTTC
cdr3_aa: CATSPTGQETQYF

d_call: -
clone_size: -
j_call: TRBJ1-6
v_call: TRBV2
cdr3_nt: TGTGCCAGCAGACGCCCGACAGCGAGCTCCTATAATTCACCCCTCCACTTT
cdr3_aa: CASRRPTASSYNSPLHF

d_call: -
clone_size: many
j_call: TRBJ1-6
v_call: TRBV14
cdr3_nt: TGTGCCAGCAGCCTAGGTCAGGGGACCTCACCCCTCCACTTT
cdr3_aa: CASSLGQGTSPLHF

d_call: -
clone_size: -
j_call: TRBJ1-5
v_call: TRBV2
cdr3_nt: TGTGCCAGCAGTGATTATGGCGCTGGGAGCAATCAGCCCCTGCATTTT
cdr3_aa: CASSDYGAGSNQPLHF

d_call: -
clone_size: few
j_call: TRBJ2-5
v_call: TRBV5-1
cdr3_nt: TGCGCCAGCAGCGGAGACCAAGAGACCCAGTACTTC
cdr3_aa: CASSGDQETQYF

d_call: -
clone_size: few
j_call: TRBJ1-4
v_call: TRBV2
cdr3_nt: TGTGCCAGCCAGGGGCCCCACACAACCAATGAAAAACTGTTTTTT
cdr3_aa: CASQGPHTTNEKLFF

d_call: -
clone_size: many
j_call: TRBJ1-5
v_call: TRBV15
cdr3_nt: TGTGCCACCAGCGCCAAGGGTGGGTCGGGCAATCAGCCCCAGCATTTT
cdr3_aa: CATSAKGGSGNQPQHF

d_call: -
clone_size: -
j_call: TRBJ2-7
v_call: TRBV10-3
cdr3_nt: TGTGCCATCAGTGTTACGGCGCGGGGCTCCTACGAGCAGTACTTC
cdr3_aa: CAISVTARGSYEQYF

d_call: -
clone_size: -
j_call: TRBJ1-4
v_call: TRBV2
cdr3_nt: TGTGCCAGCAAGGGATCAGGGTTT
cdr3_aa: CASKGSGF

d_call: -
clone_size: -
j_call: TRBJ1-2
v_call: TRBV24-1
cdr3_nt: TGTGCCACCAGTACGGGCGGAGGGCTCGGCTATGGCTACACCTTC
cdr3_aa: CATSTGGGLGYGYTF

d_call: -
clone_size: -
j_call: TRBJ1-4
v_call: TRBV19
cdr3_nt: TGTGCCAGTAGTGCCAGGACAGCTTCTAATGAAAAACTGTTTTTT
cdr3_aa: CASSARTASNEKLFF

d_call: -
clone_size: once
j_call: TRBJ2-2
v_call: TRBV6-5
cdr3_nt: TGTGCCAGCAGTTATTTCAGGGGTACCGGGGAGCTGTTTTTT
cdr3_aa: CASSYFRGTGELFF